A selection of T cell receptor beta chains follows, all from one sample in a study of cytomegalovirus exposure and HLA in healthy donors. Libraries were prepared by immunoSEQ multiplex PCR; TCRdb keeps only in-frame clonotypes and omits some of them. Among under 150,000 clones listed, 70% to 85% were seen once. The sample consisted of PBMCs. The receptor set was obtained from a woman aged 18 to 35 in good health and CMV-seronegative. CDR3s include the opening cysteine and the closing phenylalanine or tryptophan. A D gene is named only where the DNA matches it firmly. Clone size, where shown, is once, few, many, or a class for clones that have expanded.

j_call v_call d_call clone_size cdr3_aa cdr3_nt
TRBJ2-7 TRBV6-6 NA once CASSAQESSYEQYF TGTGCCAGCAGTGCACAGGAGAGCTCCTACGAGCAGTACTTC
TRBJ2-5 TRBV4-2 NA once CASSQTGPQETQYF TGTGCCAGCAGCCAGACAGGCCCTCAAGAGACCCAGTACTTC
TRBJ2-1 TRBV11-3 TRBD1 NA CASSRPRARGSYNEQFF TGTGCCAGCAGCCGACCTCGTGCCAGGGGGTCCTACAATGAGCAGTTCTTC
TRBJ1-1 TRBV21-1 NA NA CASSPRSRQAFF TGTGCCAGCAGCCCGCGGTCCCGGCAGGCTTTCTTT
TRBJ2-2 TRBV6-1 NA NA CATVFNTRNTGELFF TGTGCCACCGTTTTTAATACAAGAAACACCGGGGAGCTGTTTTTT
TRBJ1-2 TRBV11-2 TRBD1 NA CASSSDRASNYGYTF TGTGCCAGCAGTTCTGACAGGGCAAGTAACTATGGCTACACCTTC
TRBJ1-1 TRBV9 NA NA CASSRGLNTEAFF TGTGCCAGCAGTAGGGGCTTAAACACTGAAGCTTTCTTT
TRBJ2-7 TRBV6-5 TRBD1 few CASSYRTGTYEQYF TGTGCCAGCAGTTACCGGACAGGGACCTACGAGCAGTACTTC
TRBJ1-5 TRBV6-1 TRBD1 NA CASSYRGLNQPQHF TGTGCCAGCAGCTACAGGGGGCTCAATCAGCCCCAGCATTTT
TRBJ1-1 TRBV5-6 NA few CASSLLPEPSAFF TGTGCCAGCAGCTTGTTACCTGAGCCTTCGGCTTTCTTT
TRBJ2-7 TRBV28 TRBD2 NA CASSERTSGTYEQYF TGTGCCAGCAGTGAGCGGACTAGCGGGACCTACGAGCAGTACTTC
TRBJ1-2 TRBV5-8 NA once CASSLPPEDGYTF TGTGCCAGCAGCTTGCCGCCAGAGGATGGCTACACCTTC
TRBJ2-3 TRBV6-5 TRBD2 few CASSYSGASTDTQYF TGTGCCAGCAGTTACAGCGGGGCTAGCACAGATACGCAGTATTTT
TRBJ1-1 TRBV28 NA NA CASSLQGLNTEAFF TGTGCCAGCAGTTTACAGGGGCTGAACACTGAAGCTTTCTTT
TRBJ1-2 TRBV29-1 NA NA CSVSGGEEANYGYTF TGCAGCGTTTCCGGGGGGGAAGAAGCTAACTATGGCTACACCTTC
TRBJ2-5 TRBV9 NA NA CASSPEGVETQYF TGTGCCAGCAGCCCAGAGGGGGTCGAGACCCAGTACTTC
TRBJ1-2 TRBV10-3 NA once CAISGRQGGDGYTF TGTGCCATCAGTGGCCGACAAGGGGGAGATGGCTACACCTTC
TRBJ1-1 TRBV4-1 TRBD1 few CASSQFPTGGGITEAFF TGCGCCAGCAGCCAGTTTCCCACAGGGGGCGGGATCACTGAAGCTTTCTTT
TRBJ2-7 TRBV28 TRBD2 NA CASSSSGRTRDEQYF TGTGCCAGCAGTAGTAGCGGGAGGACTAGGGACGAGCAGTACTTC
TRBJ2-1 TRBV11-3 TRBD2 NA CASSLGGSSYNEQFF TGTGCCAGCAGCTTGGGGGGGAGCTCCTACAATGAGCAGTTCTTC
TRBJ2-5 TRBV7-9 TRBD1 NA CASSPGTGRRETQYF TGTGCCAGCAGCCCCGGGACAGGGAGAAGGGAGACCCAGTACTTC
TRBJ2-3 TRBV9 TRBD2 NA CASSVTSGRAVDTQYF TGTGCCAGCAGCGTGACTAGCGGGAGGGCGGTAGATACGCAGTATTTT
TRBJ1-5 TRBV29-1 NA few CSVSGDSNQPQHF TGCAGCGTTTCCGGGGATAGCAATCAGCCCCAGCATTTT
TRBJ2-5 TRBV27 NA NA CASRSGTPQETQYF TGTGCCAGCAGATCCGGGACACCCCAAGAGACCCAGTACTTC
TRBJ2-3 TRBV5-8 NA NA CASSLYKGLNTQYF TGTGCCAGCAGCTTGTACAAGGGGCTGAATACGCAGTATTTT
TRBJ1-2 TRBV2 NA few CASRVDRKFYGYTF TGTGCCAGCAGGGTTGACAGAAAGTTCTATGGCTACACCTTC
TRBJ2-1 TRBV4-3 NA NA CASSLRQAESNEQFF TGCGCCAGCAGCCTCCGGCAAGCGGAATCCAATGAGCAGTTCTTC
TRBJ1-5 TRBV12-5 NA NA CASGSGDGVRSNQPQHF TGTGCTAGTGGTTCCGGGGATGGAGTGAGAAGCAATCAGCCCCAGCATTTT
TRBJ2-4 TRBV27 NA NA CASSYRVENIQYF TGTGCCAGCAGCTACAGGGTAGAAAACATTCAGTACTTC
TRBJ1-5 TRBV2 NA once CASHEGEGSINQPQHF TGTGCCAGCCACGAGGGGGAGGGAAGCATCAATCAGCCCCAGCATTTT
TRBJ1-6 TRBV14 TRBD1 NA CASSQDGETGGGSPLHF TGTGCCAGCAGCCAAGATGGGGAAACAGGGGGCGGCTCACCCCTCCACTTT
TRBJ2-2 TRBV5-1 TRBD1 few CASTGQGITGELFF TGCGCCAGCACAGGACAGGGAATCACCGGGGAGCTGTTTTTT
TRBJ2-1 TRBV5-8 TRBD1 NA CASSLPLWDRDRAFF TGTGCCAGCAGCTTGCCCCTATGGGACCGGGACAGGGCCTTCTTC
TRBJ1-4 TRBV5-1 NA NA CASSLGPATNEKLFF TGCGCCAGCAGCTTGGGCCCGGCAACTAATGAAAAACTGTTTTTT
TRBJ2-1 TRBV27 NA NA CASSPQMGRGPNEQFF TGTGCCAGCAGCCCCCAAATGGGGCGAGGCCCCAATGAGCAGTTCTTC
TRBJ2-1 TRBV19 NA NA CASNSLYNEQFF TGTGCCAGTAATTCACTTTACAATGAGCAGTTCTTC
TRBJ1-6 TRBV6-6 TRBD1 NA CASRSTGYSPLHF TGTGCCAGCAGGTCGACAGGGTATTCACCCCTCCACTTT
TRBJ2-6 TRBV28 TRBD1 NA CASRPSRGTGYGANVLTF TGTGCCAGCAGGCCATCAAGAGGGACAGGGTATGGGGCCAACGTCCTGACTTTC
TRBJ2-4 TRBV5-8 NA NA CASSSRGAKNIQYF TGTGCCAGCAGCTCTCGGGGAGCCAAAAACATTCAGTACTTC
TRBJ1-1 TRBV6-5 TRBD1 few CASSKGQGRTEAFF TGTGCCAGCAGTAAAGGACAGGGGCGGACTGAAGCTTTCTTT
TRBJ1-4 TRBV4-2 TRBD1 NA CASSQADREWGEKLFF TGTGCCAGCAGCCAAGCCGACAGGGAATGGGGTGAAAAACTGTTTTTT
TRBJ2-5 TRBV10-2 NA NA CASDRWGLKETQYF TGCGCCAGCGACCGGTGGGGACTCAAAGAGACCCAGTACTTC
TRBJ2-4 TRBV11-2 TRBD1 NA CASSLAKGTGLTKNIQYF TGTGCCAGCAGCCTCGCAAAAGGGACAGGGTTAACCAAAAACATTCAGTACTTC
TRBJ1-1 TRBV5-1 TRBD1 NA CASSLVSGGQGSNTEAFF TGCGCCAGCAGCTTGGTATCCGGGGGACAGGGGTCGAACACTGAAGCTTTCTTT
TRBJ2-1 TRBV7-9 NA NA CASKRLNYEQFF TGTGCCAGCAAGAGGCTAAACTATGAGCAGTTCTTC
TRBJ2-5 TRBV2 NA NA CASSDNPREAKETQYF TGTGCCAGCAGTGATAATCCGCGGGAAGCAAAAGAGACCCAGTACTTC
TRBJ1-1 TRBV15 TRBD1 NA CATSREDRANTEAFF TGTGCCACCAGCAGAGAAGACAGGGCGAACACTGAAGCTTTCTTT
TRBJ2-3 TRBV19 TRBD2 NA CASSIDLLAGGTDTQYF TGTGCCAGTAGTATAGATCTGTTGGCGGGGGGCACAGATACGCAGTATTTT
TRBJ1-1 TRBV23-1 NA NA CASSQSRGQEAFF TGCGCCAGCAGTCAATCTCGGGGACAAGAAGCTTTCTTT
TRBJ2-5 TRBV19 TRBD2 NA CASSTGGRETQYF TGTGCCAGTAGTACGGGAGGGCGAGAGACCCAGTACTTC
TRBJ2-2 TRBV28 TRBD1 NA CASSSAGTVDGELFF TGTGCCAGCAGTTCAGCCGGGACAGTTGACGGGGAGCTGTTTTTT
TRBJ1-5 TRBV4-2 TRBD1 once CASSLQQGTSNQPQHF TGTGCCAGCAGCCTTCAACAGGGGACTAGCAATCAGCCCCAGCATTTT
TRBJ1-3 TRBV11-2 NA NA CASSTRIRTSGNTIYF TGTGCCAGCAGCACCCGAATCCGCACTTCTGGAAACACCATATATTTT